Shown below are 7 T cell receptor beta chains from a single sample sequenced in a study of blood T cell repertoires in COVID-19. The data were produced by immunoSEQ multiplex PCR, yet TCRdb's version contains in-frame clones alone and is incomplete. The repertoire holds 95,000 to 150,000 clones, with 81% as singletons. The specimen sequenced was peripheral blood. The receptors shown here come from a woman aged 45-59 years with acute or convalescent COVID-19.

A single count supports this clone. The chain recombines TRBV7-6 with TRBJ2-1; 7 nucleotides line up with TRBD1. V gave up 1 base and J gave up 5 bases; unmatched junction bases: 2. Germline CDR1 SGHVS, CDR2 FNYEAQ. The CDR3 sequence is 14 residues long. Here the CDR3 reads CASSLGGTDNEQFF. CDR3 in DNA: TGTGCCAGCAGCTTAGGGGGGACAGACAATGAGCAGTTCTTC.

The chain links TRBV3-1 (or the pseudogene TRBV3-2) to TRBJ1-2, with TRBD1 identical over 7 bases. The CDR3 covers 20 residues. The germline V gene encodes CDR1 LGHDT and CDR2 YNNKEL (reference sequence). J lost 1 base, V lost 2 bases, and 19 bases had no gene match. DNA of the CDR3: TGTGCCAGCAGCCAAAGTTTGTTGCGGACAGGCTTACGGGTTAACTATGGCTACACCTTC. Its translation is CASSQSLLRTGLRVNYGYTF.

A word on this clone: This sample also contains other DNA sequences that code for the same CDR3. The chain links TRBV19 to TRBJ1-2; no definite D call. The length of the CDR3 is 12 residues. The V gene's germline CDR1 is LNHDA and CDR2 SQIVND (reference sequence). V lost 2 bases, J lost 6 bases, and 7 bases lay in between. The CDR3 loop is CASSIFRDGYTF. The CDR3 nucleotides read TGTGCCAGTAGTATATTTCGGGATGGCTACACCTTC. The full variable domain, its missing parts supplied by reference TRBV19 and TRBJ1-2, is DGGITQSPKYLFRKEGQNVTLSCEQNLNHDAMYWYRQDPGQGLRLIYYSQIVNDFQKGDIAEGYSVSREKKESFPLTVTSAQKNPTAFYLCASSIFRDGYTFGSGTRLTVV.

DNA of the CDR3: TGTGCCAGCAGCTGGGGGGGGCTAGCTAAAGCCAAAAACATTCAGTACTTC. Translating it yields CASSWGGLAKAKNIQYF. V gene TRBV7-2 combines with J gene TRBJ2-4; maybe TRBD2 (7 bases). Trimming cost V 4 bases and J 0 bases, with 16 bases left between them. The CDR3 is 17 amino acids. Germline values: CDR1 SGHTA, CDR2 FQGNSA.

The V gene is TRBV5-8, the J gene TRBJ2-3, with 9 bases matching TRBD2. CDR1 is SGHTS and CDR2 is YDEGEE in the germline V gene. The V segment lost 0 bases and the J segment 3 bases; nucleotides outside the gene matches: 2. The CDR3 sequence is 15 residues long. This CDR3 is CASSLALAGTDTQYF. In nucleotides, the CDR3 is TGTGCCAGCAGCTTGGCCCTAGCGGGAACAGATACGCAGTATTTT. Based on the CDR3 plus reference TRBV5-8 and TRBJ2-3, the full variable domain is EAGVTQSPTHLIKTRGQQATLRCSPISGHTSVYWYQQALGLGLQFLLWYDEGEERNRGNFPPRFSGRQFPNYSSELNVNALELEDSALYLCASSLALAGTDTQYFGPGTRLTVL.

This clone was observed once. The gene calls are TRBV18 and TRBJ1-2; 7 bases fit TRBD1. Germline lookup yields CDR1 KGHSH and CDR2 LQKENI. The CDR3 covers 16 residues. After removal of 3 bases from V and 2 bases from J, the junction contained 9 bases not matched to a gene. CDR3 amino acids: CASSPYPGTENYGYTF. Written as DNA, the CDR3 is TGTGCCAGCTCACCGTACCCAGGGACAGAGAACTATGGCTACACCTTC.

The chain is built from TRBV3-1 (or the pseudogene TRBV3-2) and TRBJ2-1; 10 nucleotides match TRBD2. Per the germline V gene, CDR1 is LGHDT and CDR2 is YNNKEL (reference sequence). The V gene end was trimmed by 1 base and the J gene end by 6 bases; junction bases not matched to a gene: 12. The CDR3 is 18 amino acids. As DNA, the CDR3 is TGTGCCAGCAGCCAAGTCAGCGGGAGGGCCCTGTCGACCAATGAGCAGTTCTTC. Encoded protein: CASSQVSGRALSTNEQFF.